These T cell receptor beta chains were read from a single sample in a study of technical replicates of blood from a handful of donors. The repertoire was sequenced with immunoSEQ multiplex PCR; TCRdb's copy has only in-frame clones and lacks some. The table includes 74,000 or so clones, 85% to 95% detected once. The specimen sequenced was T cells isolated from PBMCs. The receptors come from a human donor in good health. CDR3s include the opening cysteine and the closing phenylalanine or tryptophan. A D gene is named only where the DNA matches it firmly. Not all rows give a size; the values are once, few, many and, for expanded clones, a class.

j_gene	d_gene	v_gene	abundance	CDR3nt	CDR3aa
TRBJ2-5	TRBD1	TRBV15	.	TGTGCCACCAGCAGGGTGGGACAGGGGGTCGAGACCCAGTACTTC	CATSRVGQGVETQYF
TRBJ2-7	.	TRBV11-3	.	TGTGCCAGCAGCTTAACTAGATTTTCCTACGAGCAGTACTTC	CASSLTRFSYEQYF
TRBJ1-1	TRBD1	TRBV9	.	TGTGCCAGCAGCGCCCGGGACAGGGGGCTGAACACTGAAGCTTTCTTT	CASSARDRGLNTEAFF
TRBJ1-2	TRBD1	TRBV27	.	TGTGCCAGCAGTGCCGGGCGGGACAGGATTAGGGGCTACACCTTC	CASSAGRDRIRGYTF
TRBJ1-4	.	TRBV5-1	.	TGCGCCAGCAGCTTAGGGGGGGGAGCGACAGCTCAGGAAGAAAAACTGTTTTTT	CASSLGGGATAQEEKLFF
TRBJ1-1	.	TRBV29-1	once	TGCAGCGTAGCCCAGGGCCGACATTCGAACACTGAAGCTTTCTTT	CSVAQGRHSNTEAFF
TRBJ1-2	.	TRBV21-1	few	TGTGCCAGCACGTCCGTTCGGGATGGCTACACCTTC	CASTSVRDGYTF
TRBJ2-3	.	TRBV6-6	once	TGTGCCAGCAGCGTCCTAGGTGGGTGGGCAGATACGCAGTATTTT	CASSVLGGWADTQYF
TRBJ1-1	.	TRBV29-1	.	TGCAGCGTTGGGGGCGGGGACGGAGCTTTCTTT	CSVGGGDGAFF
TRBJ2-7	TRBD2	TRBV27	.	TGTGCCAGCGGTGTAGAGGTAGCGGGGTACTACGAGCAGTACTTC	CASGVEVAGYYEQYF
TRBJ2-2	.	TRBV6-4	.	TGTGCCAGCAGTTTGGAGAGCGGCACCGGGGAGCTGTTTTTT	CASSLESGTGELFF
TRBJ2-3	.	TRBV10-3	.	TGTGCCATCAGTGAGGGTGGGCGGGGCACAGATACGCAGTATTTT	CAISEGGRGTDTQYF
TRBJ2-1	.	TRBV2	.	TGTGCCAGCAATAGACTAGATCGCCACTCCTACAATGAGCAGTTCTTC	CASNRLDRHSYNEQFF
TRBJ1-1	.	TRBV2	once	TGTGCCAGCAGTGAGGGGGCACTATTGAACACTGAAGCTTTCTTT	CASSEGALLNTEAFF
TRBJ1-3	.	TRBV11-2	.	TGTGCCAGCAGCGCGAGGAGGGAGTCTGGAAACACCATATATTTT	CASSARRESGNTIYF
TRBJ2-1	.	TRBV19	.	TGTGCCAGTAAACTTCTGCCTGGGGGGGAGCAGTTCTTC	CASKLLPGGEQFF
TRBJ2-7	.	TRBV20-1	.	TGCAGTGCTCGCGGTTCCTACGAGCAGTACTTC	CSARGSYEQYF
TRBJ2-2	TRBD1	TRBV6-4	.	TGTGCCAGCAGTGACTCTAACCATCTCGGGACAGCCTTCGGGGAGCTGTTTTTT	CASSDSNHLGTAFGELFF
TRBJ1-2	TRBD1	TRBV19	.	TGTGCCAGTAGTATGGCAGGGGGCAGCTATGGCTACACCTTC	CASSMAGGSYGYTF
TRBJ1-1	.	TRBV2	.	TGTGCCAGCAGTCCCAGTGTGTTGAACACTGAAGCTTTCTTT	CASSPSVLNTEAFF
TRBJ1-1	.	TRBV9	few	TGTGCCAGCAGCCCCCGTTTAATGAACACTGAAGCTTTCTTT	CASSPRLMNTEAFF
TRBJ2-1	.	TRBV11-2	.	TGTGCCAGCAGTAGGACACCTTACAATGAGCAGTTCTTC	CASSRTPYNEQFF
TRBJ1-5	.	TRBV30	.	TGTGCCTGGAGTCCCATTAATCAGCCCCAGCATTTT	CAWSPINQPQHF
TRBJ2-1	.	TRBV20-1	.	TGCAGTCTCCCCGAGGGCAATGAGCAGTTCTTC	CSLPEGNEQFF
TRBJ2-5	TRBD1	TRBV5-4	.	TGTGCCAGCACGACAGGGATGGTTGACGAGACCCAGTACTTC	CASTTGMVDETQYF
TRBJ1-2	TRBD1	TRBV7-9	.	TGTGCCAGCAGCGTAGTTACAGGGGCTAACTATGGCTACACCTTC	CASSVVTGANYGYTF
TRBJ2-1	.	TRBV5-5	.	TGTGCCAGCAGCGCGATGTCGGGGAGCAATGAGCAGTTCTTC	CASSAMSGSNEQFF
TRBJ1-5	.	TRBV11-2	.	TGTGCCAGCAGCTTAGAAAGTCAGGGAGGAATACAGCCCCAGCATTTT	CASSLESQGGIQPQHF
TRBJ1-5	.	TRBV5-6	.	TGTGCCAGCAGCTTGATTTCGAGCAATCAGCCCCAGCATTTT	CASSLISSNQPQHF
TRBJ1-1	.	TRBV6-1	.	TGTGCCAGCAGACAGCCGATAAGAAACACTGAAGCTTTCTTT	CASRQPIRNTEAFF
TRBJ1-2	TRBD1	TRBV6-5	.	TGTGCCAGCGCGGGGACAGGGCATGGCTACACCTTC	CASAGTGHGYTF
TRBJ2-1	.	TRBV6-6	.	TGTGCCAGCGCTCCGCCGGGAAACTCCTACAATGAGCAGTTCTTC	CASAPPGNSYNEQFF
TRBJ2-1	TRBD1	TRBV19	.	TGTGCCAGTATTAAAGACAGGGGGTCCTACAATGAGCAGTTCTTC	CASIKDRGSYNEQFF
TRBJ2-7	TRBD1	TRBV28	.	TGTGCCAGCAGTTTCCCAGGGGGCTTATACGAGCAGTACTTC	CASSFPGGLYEQYF
TRBJ1-1	.	TRBV29-1	.	TGCAGCTTTAACAGGGAAACTGAAGCTTTCTTT	CSFNRETEAFF
TRBJ2-7	TRBD2	TRBV7-2	once	TGTGCCAGCAGCGCTAGCGGGAGCGAGCAGTACTTC	CASSASGSEQYF
TRBJ2-7	.	TRBV4-3	.	TGCGCCAGCAGCATGGCGGGCGAGACCTACGAGCAGTACTTC	CASSMAGETYEQYF
TRBJ2-7	TRBD2	TRBV4-2	.	TGTGCCAGCAGCCAAGAAGGGACTAGCGGGCTCTCCTACGAGCAGTACTTC	CASSQEGTSGLSYEQYF
TRBJ2-7	TRBD2	TRBV4-2	.	TGTGCCAGCAGCCAACCGGGACTAGCGGGAGGGTCCACCTACGAGCAGTACTTC	CASSQPGLAGGSTYEQYF
TRBJ2-3	TRBD2	TRBV29-1	.	TGCAGCGTCGAGGATAGCGGGTCTAGCACAGATACGCAGTATTTT	CSVEDSGSSTDTQYF
TRBJ2-7	.	TRBV6-5	.	TGTGCCAGCAGTTACCTTGACAGATACTACGAGCAGTACTTC	CASSYLDRYYEQYF
TRBJ2-3	.	TRBV6-6	.	TGTGCCAGCAGTTATGCGGGCGGCACAGATACGCAGTATTTT	CASSYAGGTDTQYF
TRBJ2-1	TRBD2	TRBV6-1	.	TGTGCCAGCAGTGAAGTGAGGGTAGCGGGAGAGGCAGGAGAGCAGTTCTTC	CASSEVRVAGEAGEQFF
TRBJ1-2	.	TRBV11-2	once	TGTGCCAGCAGCTCCCTCACGAGGGGAGCGGGATACCCTTCTTATGGCTACACCTTC	CASSSLTRGAGYPSYGYTF